These 30 T cell receptor beta chains were all obtained from the same sample, sequenced in a study of shared clonotypes between healthy human individuals (dated by TCRdb to 2020 to 2022). For the CD8 naive samples, CD45RO-negative cells were positively selected for CCR7, yielding a CD45RA+CCR7+ population from which TemRA cells were excluded. Library creation used the immunoSEQ multiplex PCR assay. TCRdb mirrors the immuneACCESS table, restricted to in-frame sequences. Some clones are absent from its copies; in checked studies, under half trace to an unresolved V gene, and the reason for the others is unknown. The table for this sample lists about 2,200,000 clones; 85% to 95% of them were counted only once. Roughly 1.8% of the sample goes to the ten largest clones. The sequenced material came from naive CD8+ T cells from PBMCs. The cell subset or site label here, explained by the study, means: CD45RA+CCR7+. These receptors were taken from a man in his late teens or twenties in good health. Some clones in this sample may be carry-over from other donors' samples.

The chain employs TRBV9 and TRBJ2-7, with a tentative D call TRBD2 (5 bases). The CDR3 has 16 residues. Germline-derived CDR1 and CDR2 are SGDLS and YYNGEE. Trimming took off 0 bases at V and 5 bases at J, with 18 bases between the two ends. Here the CDR3 reads CASSVALTRVVHEQYF. The CDR3, as DNA: TGTGCCAGCAGCGTAGCTCTCACTAGGGTTGTACACGAGCAGTACTTC.

This chain links TRBV10-3 with TRBJ2-2, with 7 bases matching TRBD2. After removal of 10 bases from V and 1 base from J, the junction contained 12 bases not matched to a gene. CDR1 and CDR2 from the germline V gene are ENHRY and SYGVKD. This CDR3 is 16 amino acids long. The CDR3 coding sequence is TGTGCCACCGGGGACTACCTCACCATGAACACCGGGGAGCTGTTTTTT. This encodes CATGDYLTMNTGELFF.

The chain combines TRBV6-1 with TRBJ1-2; TRBD1 agrees at 9 bases. Trimming at V came to 7 bases and at J to 4 bases, leaving 10 bases not matched to a gene. The CDR3 consists of 15 residues. Germline V gene sequence: CDR1 MNHNS, CDR2 SASEGT. For the CDR3, the DNA is TGTGCCAGCAACGAAATACAGGGGGCCGGCTATGGCTACACCTTC. This encodes CASNEIQGAGYGYTF.

The chain carries TRBV29-1 and TRBJ1-2; TRBD1 agrees at 9 bases. Unmatched junction bases numbered 10, after V lost 6 bases and J lost 5 bases. The CDR3 contains 14 residues. The germline gives CDR1 SQVTM, CDR2 ANQGSEA. The CDR3 loop is CSVPTGTGRYGYTF. In nucleotides, the CDR3 is TGCAGCGTACCTACCGGGACAGGGAGATATGGCTACACCTTC.

V gene TRBV15 combines with J gene TRBJ2-5; no definite D call. Between the trimmed V and J ends, which lost 0 bases and 5 bases, there was a span of 16 bases. Germline V gene sequence: CDR1 LNHNV, CDR2 YYDKDF (reference sequence). The CDR3 length is 16 residues. CDR3 in amino acids: CATSRDYIRLTETQYF. As DNA, the CDR3 is TGTGCCACCAGCAGAGATTATATCCGGTTAACGGAGACCCAGTACTTC.

This clone was seen a handful of times. V and J are TRBV19 and TRBJ1-5; 9 bases map to TRBD1. V dropped 5 bases and J dropped 5; count of bases not matched to a gene: 4. The CDR3 runs 14 residues. The germline V gene has CDR1 LNHDA and CDR2 SQIVND (reference sequence). CDR3 region: CASSPRDRDQPQHF. DNA for the CDR3: TGTGCCAGTAGTCCGAGGGACAGGGATCAGCCCCAGCATTTT.

The gene calls are TRBV5-6 and TRBJ1-1; D is undetermined. The CDR3 spans 13 residues. Between the trimmed V and J ends, which lost 4 bases and 2 bases, there was a span of 9 bases. The germline V gene has CDR1 SGHDT and CDR2 YYEEEE. CDR3 DNA: TGTGCCAGCAGCCAACGGGGTAACACTGAAGCTTTCTTT. It encodes CASSQRGNTEAFF.

In DNA form, the CDR3 reads TGTGCCAGTAGACTAGCGGGACATAACGAGCAGTACTTC. It is translated as CASRLAGHNEQYF. The chain carries TRBV19 and TRBJ2-7, with 10 bases matching TRBD2. After removal of 6 bases from V and 5 bases from J, the junction contained 4 bases not matched to a gene. Germline V CDR1 and CDR2: LNHDA, SQIVND (reference sequence). The CDR3 contains 13 residues.

The V call is TRBV7-2, the J call TRBJ2-3; D is tentatively TRBD1 or TRBD2 (5 bases each). Trimming took off 1 base at V and 2 bases at J, with 16 bases between the two ends. This CDR3 is built from 17 residues. CDR1 and CDR2 (germline): SGHTA, FQGNSA. CDR3 protein: CASSLGDVGTNTDTQYF. The CDR3 DNA follows: TGTGCCAGCAGCTTAGGTGATGTCGGGACCAACACAGATACGCAGTATTTT.

This chain links TRBV5-4 with TRBJ2-5, with 8 positions matching TRBD1. The ends lost 1 base at V and 0 bases at J; junction bases unmatched: 8. CDR3 length equals 17 residues. Per the germline V gene, CDR1 is SGHNT and CDR2 is YYREEE (reference sequence). The CDR3 region is CASSLPGNRGDQETQYF. In DNA form, the CDR3 reads TGTGCCAGCAGCTTGCCGGGTAACAGGGGGGACCAAGAGACCCAGTACTTC.

The V gene is TRBV9, the J gene TRBJ1-2; TRBD1 is a possible D gene (5 bases). There are 12 residues in the CDR3. CDR1 and CDR2 from the germline V gene are SGDLS and YYNGEE. V lost 8 bases and J lost 2, with 10 bases in between. CDR3 DNA sequence: TGTGCCAGTGCGGGACTGAACTATGGCTACACCTTC. Protein sequence: CASAGLNYGYTF.

As to this clone: The junction departs from germline at one end; a sequencing error may be responsible. CDR3 in DNA: TGTGCCAGTAGCATAGATGCCGGGACTCGGGAAAAACTGTTTTTT. Translated: CASSIDAGTREKLFF. The J gene is TRBJ1-4, the V gene TRBV19, with TRBD1 as a possible D gene (5 bases). The CDR3 extends over 15 amino acids. The germline gives CDR1 LNHDA, CDR2 SQIVND (reference sequence). Complete variable domain (other parts from reference TRBV19 and TRBJ1-4): DGGITQSPKYLFRKEGQNVTLSCEQNLNHDAMYWYRQDPGQGLRLIYYSQIVNDFQKGDIAEGYSVSREKKESFPLTVTSAQKNPTAFYLCASSIDAGTREKLFFGSGTQLSVL.

V and J are TRBV7-9 and TRBJ1-5; a possible D gene is TRBD1 (5 bases). The germline V gene encodes CDR1 SEHNR and CDR2 FQNEAQ (reference sequence). The CDR3 is 15 residues long. The V gene lost 5 bases and the J gene lost 3 bases, with 14 bases spanning the gap. The CDR3 reads CASSQDSRLNQPQHF. CDR3 coding DNA: TGTGCCAGCAGCCAAGACAGTCGCCTCAATCAGCCCCAGCATTTT.

The chain recombines TRBV11-2 with TRBJ2-1; TRBD2 agrees at 9 bases. Trimming took 1 base from V and 3 from J; bases not matched to a gene: 7. The germline gives CDR1 SGHAT, CDR2 FQNNGV. The length of the CDR3 is 17 residues. CDR3 residues: CASSLATSGRIYNEQFF. In DNA, the CDR3 is TGTGCCAGCAGCTTAGCCACTAGCGGGCGGATCTACAATGAGCAGTTCTTC.

V gene TRBV27 combines with J gene TRBJ2-5, with 8 positions matching TRBD1. The germline V gene has CDR1 MNHEY and CDR2 SMNVEV (reference sequence). V was clipped by 1 base and J by 2 bases; unmatched bases: 3. There are 15 residues in the CDR3. The CDR3 reads CASSLWTGLQETQYF. CDR3 bases: TGTGCCAGCAGTTTATGGACAGGGTTGCAAGAGACCCAGTACTTC.

This chain links TRBV9 with TRBJ2-1; perhaps TRBD1 as D (5 bases). The ends were cut back, 0 bases at V and 10 bases at J, with 11 bases in the middle. This CDR3 has 13 amino acids. Germline V gives CDR1 SGDLS, CDR2 YYNGEE. The CDR3 bases are TGTGCCAGCAGCGTAGCTGAAAGGGGAGAGCAGTTCTTC. Translated: CASSVAERGEQFF.

V gene TRBV4-1 combines with J gene TRBJ2-1; TRBD2 might be the D (5 bases). Per germline, CDR1 MGHRA and CDR2 YSYEKL. The CDR3 has 15 residues. The V and J ends lost 1 base and 8 bases respectively, with 15 bases between them. In DNA, the CDR3 is TGCGCCAGCAGCCAAGGGTTATCTAGCAACTATGAGCAGTTCTTC. Translated: CASSQGLSSNYEQFF.

This rearrangement joins TRBV27 to TRBJ2-2, with TRBD1 identical over 7 bases. Germline V gene sequence: CDR1 MNHEY, CDR2 SMNVEV (reference sequence). This CDR3 spans 17 amino acids. The ends lost 6 bases at V and 2 bases at J; junction bases unmatched: 12. DNA for the CDR3: TGTGCCAGCAGCATCACTCCCGGGACAGTAAACACCGGGGAGCTGTTTTTT. It specifies CASSITPGTVNTGELFF.

The V and J genes are TRBV29-1 and TRBJ1-1; 7 bases line up with TRBD1. Germline lookup yields CDR1 SQVTM and CDR2 ANQGSEA. The CDR3 loop spans 14 amino acids. The ends lost 7 bases at V and 0 bases at J; junction bases unmatched: 8. In DNA form, the CDR3 reads TGCAGCGCCCGGACAGGAATGATGAACACTGAAGCTTTCTTT. It yields the protein CSARTGMMNTEAFF.

The CDR3 DNA sequence: TGTGCCAGCGGGGTTTTCTCCGAGCAGTACTTC. Its translation: CASGVFSEQYF. The chain links TRBV6-5 to TRBJ2-7; no definite D call. This CDR3 region has 11 residues. Germline CDR1 and CDR2: MNHEY and SVGAGI. Trimming pared 8 bases from V and 6 bases from J, leaving 11 bases between.

The chain has TRBV5-1 and TRBJ2-7; tentative D call: TRBD2 (6 bases). Germline V gene lookup returns CDR1 SGHRS and CDR2 YFSETQ. The CDR3 is made up of 15 amino acids. With 2 bases removed from V and 2 bases from J, the gap between germline ends came to 14 bases. The CDR3 bases are TGCGCCAGCAGCTTTGGGCGGGACCTGACCTACGAGCAGTACTTC. This gives the protein CASSFGRDLTYEQYF.

The chain recombines TRBV6-5 with TRBJ2-7, with D possibly TRBD2 on 5 matching bases. The germline gives CDR1 MNHEY, CDR2 SVGAGI. The CDR3 is 14 residues long. Trimming pared 5 bases from V and 7 bases from J, leaving 18 bases between. CDR3 coding DNA: TGTGCCAGCAGTCCTCTGAGGGCTATGGCGGAGCAGTACTTC. Translated: CASSPLRAMAEQYF.

The chain recombines TRBV5-1 with TRBJ2-5; 7 nucleotides match TRBD2. The CDR3 is 16 residues long. Germline V CDR1 and CDR2: SGHRS, YFSETQ. The V and J ends lost 4 bases and 7 bases, in that order; junction bases with no gene match: 16. The DNA for the CDR3 is TGCGCCAGCAGCCCCGGGGCGCGGGAGTATCTGGGGACCCAGTACTTC. Amino acids: CASSPGAREYLGTQYF.

The chain combines TRBV9 with TRBJ2-5; 9 bases are shared with TRBD1. Looked up from germline, CDR1 is SGDLS and CDR2 is YYNGEE. This CDR3 spans 16 amino acids. The V gene end was trimmed by 5 bases and the J gene end by 5 bases; junction bases not matched to a gene: 13. CDR3 bases: TGTGCCAGCAGGGGCGCCGGGGGACAGGGAGTTGAGACCCAGTACTTC. It yields the protein CASRGAGGQGVETQYF.

This chain joins TRBV28 and TRBJ2-3; D call uncertain. This CDR3 contains 13 residues. The germline V gene has CDR1 MDHEN and CDR2 SYDVKM. V dropped 5 bases and J dropped 4 bases, with 10 bases sitting between them. Here the CDR3 reads CASSPFRADTQYF. DNA of the CDR3: TGTGCCAGCAGTCCATTCCGCGCAGATACGCAGTATTTT.

On this clone: In the same sample, other DNA sequences code for this CDR3. The chain uses TRBV9 and TRBJ2-2; D gene unclear. The germline CDR1 and CDR2 sequences are SGDLS and YYNGEE. The ends were cut back, 0 bases at V and 2 bases at J, with 11 bases in the middle. There are 16 residues in the CDR3. CDR3 sequence (DNA): TGTGCCAGCAGCGTAGGTGGCCGAACAAACACCGGGGAGCTGTTTTTT. Translated: CASSVGGRTNTGELFF.

The chain couples TRBV27 to TRBJ1-2; D is possibly TRBD1 (5 bases). Germline CDR1 and CDR2: MNHEY and SMNVEV (reference sequence). The CDR3 spans 15 residues. With 6 bases removed from V and 0 bases from J, the gap between germline ends came to 14 bases. This CDR3 is CASSTGPGSNYGYTF. CDR3 coding DNA: TGTGCCAGCAGCACGGGGCCTGGGTCTAACTATGGCTACACCTTC.

This chain links TRBV19 with TRBJ2-1; D may be TRBD2 (6 bases). The germline V gene encodes CDR1 LNHDA and CDR2 SQIVND (reference sequence). Trimming cost V 6 bases and J 10 bases, with 13 bases left between them. This CDR3 comprises 12 residues. CDR3 loop: CASRTDAGEQFF. The CDR3 DNA is TGTGCCAGTAGGACGGACGCGGGGGAGCAGTTCTTC.

In regard to this clone: The junction does not match germline at one end; this may be a read error. The V call is TRBV7-9, the J call TRBJ1-2, with D hard to call. The length of the CDR3 is 12 residues. The germline gives CDR1 SEHNR, CDR2 FQNEAQ (reference sequence). CDR3 sequence: CASSHALPGPNF. The DNA of the CDR3 is TGTGCCAGCAGCCATGCCTTACCGGGCCCCAATTTC.

CDR3 protein: CASSSSSPAEQFF. The CDR3 DNA reads as TGTGCCAGCAGTTCGTCTAGTCCCGCTGAGCAGTTCTTC. This sequence joins TRBV27 and TRBJ2-1; D unclear. The V end was cut by 4 bases, the J end by 9 bases, with 13 bases between. The CDR3 has 13 amino acids. Germline V gene sequence: CDR1 MNHEY, CDR2 SMNVEV (reference sequence).